This T cell receptor (beta chain) was identified in a study of blood T cell repertoires in COVID-19. This clone is a singleton in its sample. Germline lookup yields CDR1 SQVTM and CDR2 ANQGSEA. V was cut by 2 bases and J by 3 bases, with 10 bases left in between. The CDR3 extends over 13 amino acids. Data came from immunoSEQ multiplex PCR; TCRdb stores just in-frame clones and leaves some out. The sample gives 200,000 to 250,000 clones, 90% of which show up once; more than 12% is in the top ten. The receptor was isolated from a man younger than 45 who had been exposed to COVID-19. The chain recombines TRBV29-1 with TRBJ1-1; D not resolved. Source material: PBMCs or T cells enriched from blood (not recorded which). CDR3 in amino acids: CSVEKGRDTEAFF. DNA of the CDR3: TGCAGCGTTGAAAAAGGGAGGGACACTGAAGCTTTCTTT.